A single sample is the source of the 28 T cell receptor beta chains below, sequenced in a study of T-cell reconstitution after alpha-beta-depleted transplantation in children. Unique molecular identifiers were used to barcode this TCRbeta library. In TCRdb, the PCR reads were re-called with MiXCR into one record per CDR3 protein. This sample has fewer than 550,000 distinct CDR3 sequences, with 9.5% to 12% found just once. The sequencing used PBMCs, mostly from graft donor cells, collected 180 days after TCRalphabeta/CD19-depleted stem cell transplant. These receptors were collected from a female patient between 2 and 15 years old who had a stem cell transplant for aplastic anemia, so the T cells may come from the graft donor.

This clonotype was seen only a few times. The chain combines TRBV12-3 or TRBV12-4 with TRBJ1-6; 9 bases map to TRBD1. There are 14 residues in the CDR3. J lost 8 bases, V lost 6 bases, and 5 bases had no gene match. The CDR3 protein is CASRDRGFDSPLHF. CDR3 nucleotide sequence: TGTGCCAGCAGGGACAGGGGATTTGATTCACCCCTCCACTTT.

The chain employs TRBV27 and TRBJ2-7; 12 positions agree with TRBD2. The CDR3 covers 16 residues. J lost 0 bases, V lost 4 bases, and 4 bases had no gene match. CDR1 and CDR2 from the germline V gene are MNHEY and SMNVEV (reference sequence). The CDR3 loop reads CASSSPTSGSSYEQYV. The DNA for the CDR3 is TGTGCCAGCAGTTCCCCGACTAGCGGGAGCTCCTACGAGCAGTACGTC.

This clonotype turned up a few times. The CDR3 sequence is CSAHSGGTQYF. The CDR3 nucleotides are TGCAGTGCTCATTCGGGAGGCACGCAGTATTTT. The chain links TRBV20-1 to TRBJ2-3; TRBD2 agrees at 7 bases. Per the germline V gene, CDR1 is DFQATT and CDR2 is SNEGSKA (reference sequence). CDR3 length: 11 amino acids. V was clipped by 5 bases and J by 9 bases; unmatched bases: 5.

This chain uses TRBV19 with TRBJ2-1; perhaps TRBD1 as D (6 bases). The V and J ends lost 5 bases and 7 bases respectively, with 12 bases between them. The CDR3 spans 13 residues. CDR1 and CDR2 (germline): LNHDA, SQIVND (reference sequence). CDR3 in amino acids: CASSGQRGNEQFF. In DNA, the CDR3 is TGTGCCAGTAGTGGACAGCGTGGAAATGAGCAGTTCTTC.

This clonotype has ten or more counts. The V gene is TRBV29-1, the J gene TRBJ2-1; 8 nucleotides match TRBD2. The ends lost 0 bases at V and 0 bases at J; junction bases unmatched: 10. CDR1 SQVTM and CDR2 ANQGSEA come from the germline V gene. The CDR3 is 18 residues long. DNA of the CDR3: TGCAGCGTTGAAGATCCATTGACTAGCGAAGCCTCCTACAATGAGCAGTTCTTC. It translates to CSVEDPLTSEASYNEQFF.

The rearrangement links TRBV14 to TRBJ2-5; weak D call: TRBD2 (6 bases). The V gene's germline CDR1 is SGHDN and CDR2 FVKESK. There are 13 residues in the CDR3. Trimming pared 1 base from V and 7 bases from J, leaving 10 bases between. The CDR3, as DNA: TGTGCCAGCAGCCAAGGAGGAGCGGGGACCCAGTACTTC. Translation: CASSQGGAGTQYF.

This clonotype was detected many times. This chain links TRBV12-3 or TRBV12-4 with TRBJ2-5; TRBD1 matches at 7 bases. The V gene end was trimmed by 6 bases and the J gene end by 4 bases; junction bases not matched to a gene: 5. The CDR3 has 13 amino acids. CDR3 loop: CASRSAGGETQYF. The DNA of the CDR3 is TGTGCCAGCAGGAGCGCAGGGGGAGAGACCCAGTACTTC.

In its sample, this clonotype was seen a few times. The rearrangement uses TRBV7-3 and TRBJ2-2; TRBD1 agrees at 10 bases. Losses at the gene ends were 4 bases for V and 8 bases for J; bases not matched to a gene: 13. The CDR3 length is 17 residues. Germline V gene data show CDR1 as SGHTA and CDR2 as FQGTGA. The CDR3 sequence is CASSWFPGQGFPGELFF. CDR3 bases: TGTGCCAGCAGCTGGTTCCCGGGACAGGGGTTCCCTGGGGAGCTGTTTTTT.

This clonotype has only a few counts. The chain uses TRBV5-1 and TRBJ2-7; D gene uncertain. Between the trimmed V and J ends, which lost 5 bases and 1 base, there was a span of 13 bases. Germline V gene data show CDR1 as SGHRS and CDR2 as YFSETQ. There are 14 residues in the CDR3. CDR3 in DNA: TGCGCCAGCAGGGACGGAGTAGTTTCCTACGAGCAGTACTTC. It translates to CASRDGVVSYEQYF.

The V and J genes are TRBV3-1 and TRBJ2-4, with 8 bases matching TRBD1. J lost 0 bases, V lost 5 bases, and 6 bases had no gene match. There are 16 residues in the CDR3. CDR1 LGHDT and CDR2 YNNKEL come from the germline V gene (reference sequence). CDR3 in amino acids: CASSGTGVIAKNIQYF. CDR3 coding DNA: TGTGCCAGCAGCGGGACAGGAGTGATAGCCAAAAACATTCAGTACTTC.

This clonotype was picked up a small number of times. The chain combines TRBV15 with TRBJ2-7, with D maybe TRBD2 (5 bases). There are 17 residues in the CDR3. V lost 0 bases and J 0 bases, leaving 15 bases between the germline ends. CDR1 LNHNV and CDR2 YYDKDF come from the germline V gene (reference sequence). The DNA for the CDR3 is TGTGCCACCAGCAGAGATTATTCCCGGGGTAGCTCCTACGAGCAGTACGTC. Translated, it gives CATSRDYSRGSSYEQYV.

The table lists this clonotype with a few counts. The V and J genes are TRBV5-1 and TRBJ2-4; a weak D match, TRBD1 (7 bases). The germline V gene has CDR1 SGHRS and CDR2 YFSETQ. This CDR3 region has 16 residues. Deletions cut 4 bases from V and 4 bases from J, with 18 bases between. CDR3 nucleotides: TGCGCCAGCAGCGCATCACAGGGGAGGCCTAAAAACATTCAGTACTTC. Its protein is CASSASQGRPKNIQYF.

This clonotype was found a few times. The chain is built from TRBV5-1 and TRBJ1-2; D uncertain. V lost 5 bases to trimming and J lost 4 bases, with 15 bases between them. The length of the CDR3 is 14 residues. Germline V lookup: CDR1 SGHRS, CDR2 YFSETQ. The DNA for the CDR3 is TGCGCCAGCAGTCCTTCGGGCAGGTTCTATGGCTACACCTTC. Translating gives CASSPSGRFYGYTF.

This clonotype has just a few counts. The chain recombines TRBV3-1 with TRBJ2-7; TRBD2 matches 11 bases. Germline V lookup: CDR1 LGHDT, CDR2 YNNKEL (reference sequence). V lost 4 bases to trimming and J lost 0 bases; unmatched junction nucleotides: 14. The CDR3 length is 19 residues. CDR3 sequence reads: CASSPDRGTSGFYSYEQYF. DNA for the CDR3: TGTGCCAGCAGCCCCGACCGGGGGACTAGCGGATTTTACTCCTACGAGCAGTACTTC.

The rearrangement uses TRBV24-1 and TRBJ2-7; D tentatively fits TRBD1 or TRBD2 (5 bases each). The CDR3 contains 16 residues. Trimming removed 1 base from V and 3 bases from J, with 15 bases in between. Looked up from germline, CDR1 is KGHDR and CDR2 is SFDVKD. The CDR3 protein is CATSDFEGTTIYEQYF. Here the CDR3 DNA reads TGTGCCACCAGTGATTTCGAAGGGACCACCATCTACGAGCAGTACTTC.

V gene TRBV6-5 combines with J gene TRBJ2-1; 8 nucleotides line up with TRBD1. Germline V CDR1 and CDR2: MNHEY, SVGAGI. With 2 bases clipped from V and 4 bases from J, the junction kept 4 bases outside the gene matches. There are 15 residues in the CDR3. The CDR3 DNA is TGTGCCAGCAGTTACCCACAGGGGGGATACAATGAGCAGTTCTTC. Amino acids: CASSYPQGGYNEQFF.

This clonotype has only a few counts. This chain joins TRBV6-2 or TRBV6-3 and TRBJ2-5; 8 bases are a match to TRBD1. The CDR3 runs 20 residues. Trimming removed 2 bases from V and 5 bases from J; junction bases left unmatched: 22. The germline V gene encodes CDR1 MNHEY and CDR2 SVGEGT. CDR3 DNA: TGTGCCAGCAGTTACCAATCGGACAGGGTGGAGTCTTTCTTCGGGGAGACCCAGTACTTC. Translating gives CASSYQSDRVESFFGETQYF.

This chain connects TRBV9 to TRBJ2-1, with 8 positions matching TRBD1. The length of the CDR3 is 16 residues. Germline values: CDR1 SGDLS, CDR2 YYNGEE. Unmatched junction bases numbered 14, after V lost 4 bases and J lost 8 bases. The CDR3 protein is CASSLRGDRNLDEQFF. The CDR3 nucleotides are TGTGCCAGCAGCCTCAGGGGGGACAGGAACTTGGATGAGCAGTTCTTC.

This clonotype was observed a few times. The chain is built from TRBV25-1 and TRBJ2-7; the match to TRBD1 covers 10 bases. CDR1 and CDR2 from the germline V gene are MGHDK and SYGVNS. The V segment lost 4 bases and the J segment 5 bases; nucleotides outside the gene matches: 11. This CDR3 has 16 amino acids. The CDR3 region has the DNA TGTGCCAGCAGTGGCTGGCCTGGGGACAGGGGCCACGAGCAGTACTTC. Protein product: CASSGWPGDRGHEQYF.

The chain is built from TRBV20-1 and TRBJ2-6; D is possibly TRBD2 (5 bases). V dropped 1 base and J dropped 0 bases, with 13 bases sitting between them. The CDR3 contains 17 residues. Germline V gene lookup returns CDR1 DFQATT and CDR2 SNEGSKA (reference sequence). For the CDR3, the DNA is TGCAGTGCTAGAGTGGGCGGGTCTTCCTCTGGGGCCAACGTCCTGACTTTC. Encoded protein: CSARVGGSSSGANVLTF.

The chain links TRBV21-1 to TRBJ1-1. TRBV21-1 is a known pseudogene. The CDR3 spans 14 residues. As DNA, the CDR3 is TGTGCCAGCAGCCTTAAGCGGGGGTGGAGTGAAGCTTTCTTT. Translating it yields CASSLKRGWSEAFF.

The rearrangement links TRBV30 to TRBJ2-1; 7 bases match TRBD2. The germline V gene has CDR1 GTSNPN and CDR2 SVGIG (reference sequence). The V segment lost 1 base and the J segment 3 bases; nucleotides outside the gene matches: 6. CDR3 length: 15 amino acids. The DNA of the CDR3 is TGTGCCTGGAGTGGGGAGGGACGGTACTACAATGAGCAGTTCTTC. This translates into CAWSGEGRYYNEQFF.

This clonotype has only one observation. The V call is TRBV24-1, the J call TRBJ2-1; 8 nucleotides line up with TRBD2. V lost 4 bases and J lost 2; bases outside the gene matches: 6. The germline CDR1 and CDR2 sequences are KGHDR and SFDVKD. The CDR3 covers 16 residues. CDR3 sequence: CATSDKAGAAYNEQFF. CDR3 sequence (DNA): TGTGCCACCAGTGACAAAGCGGGAGCGGCCTACAATGAGCAGTTCTTC.

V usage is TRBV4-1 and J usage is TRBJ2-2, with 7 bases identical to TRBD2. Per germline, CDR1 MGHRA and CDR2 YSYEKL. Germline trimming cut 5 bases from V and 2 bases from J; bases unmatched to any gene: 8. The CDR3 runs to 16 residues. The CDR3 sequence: CASSARDYRNTGELFF. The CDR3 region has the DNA TGCGCCAGCAGCGCCCGGGACTACCGAAACACCGGGGAGCTGTTTTTT.

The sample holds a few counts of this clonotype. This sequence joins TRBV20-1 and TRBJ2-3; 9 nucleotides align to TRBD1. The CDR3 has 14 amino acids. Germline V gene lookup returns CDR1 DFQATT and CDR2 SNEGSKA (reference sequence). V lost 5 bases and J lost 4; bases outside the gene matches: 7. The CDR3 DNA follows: TGCAGTGCTGGGGGGGGACAGGGTCCAGATACGCAGTATTTT. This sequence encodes CSAGGGQGPDTQYF.

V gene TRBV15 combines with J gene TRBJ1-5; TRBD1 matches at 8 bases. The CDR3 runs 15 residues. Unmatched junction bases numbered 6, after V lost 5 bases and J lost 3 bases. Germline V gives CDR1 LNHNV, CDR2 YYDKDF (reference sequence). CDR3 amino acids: CATSEHRGTNQPQHF. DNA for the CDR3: TGTGCCACCAGCGAACACAGGGGGACCAATCAGCCCCAGCATTTT.

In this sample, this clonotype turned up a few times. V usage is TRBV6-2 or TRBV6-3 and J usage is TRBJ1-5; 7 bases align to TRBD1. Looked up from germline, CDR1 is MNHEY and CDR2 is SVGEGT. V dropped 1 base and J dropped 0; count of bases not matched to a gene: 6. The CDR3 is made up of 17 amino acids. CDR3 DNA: TGTGCCAGCAGTTACTTGGGACAGCTCTATAGCAATCAGCCCCAGCATTTT. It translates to CASSYLGQLYSNQPQHF.

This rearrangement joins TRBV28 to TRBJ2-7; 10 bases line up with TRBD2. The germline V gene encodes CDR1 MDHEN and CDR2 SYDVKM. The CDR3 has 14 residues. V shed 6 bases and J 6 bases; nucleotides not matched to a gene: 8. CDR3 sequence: CASRASGSSREQYV. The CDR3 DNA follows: TGTGCCAGCAGGGCTAGCGGGAGTTCTCGCGAGCAGTACGTC.